This T cell receptor (beta chain) was found in a study of blood T cell repertoires in COVID-19. Study information: PBMCs, B-cell-depleted T cells, or T cells were the source of the cDNA or gDNA that made up the material.

Trimming took off 0 bases at V and 5 bases at J, with 11 bases between the two ends. The CDR3 totals 14 residues. Germline lookup yields CDR1 SGHRS and CDR2 YFSETQ. Original processing methods: For nucleated cells, counts were estimated from reference gene primer amplification. Clones were sequenced by immunoSEQ multiplex PCR, and TCRdb holds only the in-frame ones, with some missing. The DNA gave D and trimming, while V, J and clone size come from that table. The profile shows 84,000 or so clones, 70% to 85% of them singletons. The chain couples TRBV5-1 to TRBJ1-1; no firm D call. This clonotype originated in a man aged 65 to 85 with acute or convalescent COVID-19. The specimen sequenced was peripheral blood. CDR3 in DNA: TGCGCCAGCAGCTTGGAGCCCCCGTCGACTGAAGCTTTCTTT. Its protein is CASSLEPPSTEAFF. The full variable domain, its missing parts supplied by reference TRBV5-1 and TRBJ1-1, is KAGVTQTPRYLIKTRGQQVTLSCSPISGHRSVSWYQQTPGQGLQFLFEYFSETQRNKGNFPGRFSGRQFSNSRSEMNVSTLELGDSALYLCASSLEPPSTEAFFGQGTRLTVV.